This T cell receptor (beta chain) appears in the sequencing data of a study of control samples from healthy donors and cancer patients. Assay: immunoSEQ multiplex PCR; the TCRdb copy retains only in-frame clones and omits some. Of approximately 100,000 clones listed, roughly 92% are singletons. The specimen sequenced was blood. The TCR was taken from a human donor in good health. The donor label of this sample is uncertain.

The CDR3, as DNA: TGCGCCAGCAGCTTGGAGGGGGTTGGAAACACCATATATTTT. Translated: CASSLEGVGNTIYF. The chain uses TRBV5-1 and TRBJ1-3; possibly TRBD1 for D (6 bases). CDR1 and CDR2 from the germline V gene are SGHRS and YFSETQ. The CDR3 runs 14 residues. With 0 bases removed from V and 3 bases from J, the gap between germline ends came to 7 bases.